A selection of T cell receptor beta chains follows, all from one sample in a study of beta chain features in type 1 diabetes. The repertoire was sequenced with immunoSEQ multiplex PCR; TCRdb's copy has only in-frame clones and lacks some. The sample yields about 230,000 clones, around 10% seen once. The specimen sequenced was naive CD4+ T cells from blood. Receptors originate from a young woman in good health. Each CDR3 is given with its conserved first and last residue. Fields, in order: V gene, J gene, clone size, CDR3 protein. A row's size may be missing; if present it is once, few, many or a size class.

TRBV6-5	TRBJ2-7	few	CASSYSGQTYEQYF
TRBV5-1	TRBJ2-1	.	CASSLSSSGRLEQFF
TRBV9	TRBJ2-2	few	CASTPMPKTGVNTGELFF
TRBV5-4	TRBJ2-1	few	CASSFPDRPEQFF
TRBV7-2	.	.	CASSRLKREGPTYEQYF
TRBV12-5	TRBJ2-3	many	CASGPSTDTQYF
TRBV5-1	TRBJ2-5	.	CASSLPGTGLGETQYF
TRBV6-1	TRBJ2-7	.	CASRGQGVREQYF
TRBV13	TRBJ1-3	few	CASNGQERNTIYF
TRBV29-1	TRBJ2-3	few	CSSRLGQGPTDTQYF
TRBV5-4	TRBJ2-2	few	CASSLAPAGELFF
TRBV30	TRBJ2-6	.	CAYDRLSASGANVLTF
TRBV5-6	.	.	CASSLEGRGAYEQYF
TRBV7-9	TRBJ2-3	.	CASSLAMSGTNTQYF
TRBV29-1	TRBJ1-5	few	CSVRTGSNQPQHF
TRBV29-1	TRBJ2-1	.	CSVEVGGNEQFF
TRBV5-1	TRBJ2-5	few	CASSLRIAGGQETQYF
TRBV9	TRBJ2-3	few	CASSARTGSTDTQYF
TRBV6-5	TRBJ1-6	.	CASSDGQIYNSPLHF
TRBV2	TRBJ1-6	.	CASKQGTTYSPLHF